This record looks at one T cell receptor beta chain sequence and its context. There is no known antigen for this receptor. No qualities accompany the bases; no much larger clone lies one base away. The donors were healthy, HIV-negative adults who had no recently reported acute infections or vaccinations. Every donor was a Caucasian adult residing in Nashville, Tennessee, USA. Magnetic negative selection was used to enrich CD4+ T cells, after which naive cells were positively selected on CD45RA and the negative fraction became the memory subset. After blood collection by leukapheresis, PBMCs were isolated using Ficoll-Histopaque density gradient centrifugation and then cryopreserved in the vapor phase of liquid nitrogen. Analytical flow cytometry was used to check the purity and quantity of each magnetically sorted T cell population. From each sorted fraction, genomic DNA was isolated and quantified by UV absorbance on a Nanodrop 2000c.

There are 17 amino acids in the CDR3, from cysteine to phenylalanine inclusive. The kept DNA is CDR3 alone, 51 bases in frame from the first base. Looking up the germline V gene yields CDR1 MGHRA and CDR2 YSYEKL. The junction carries 20 bases between V and J, which are trimmed by 3 bases and 4 bases respectively. This entry belongs to a study of shared clonotypes between healthy human individuals (dated by TCRdb to about 2020). Background for the entire study: A few men and two women, aged 18 to 49 years, made up the cohort. Per donor, leukapheresis produced somewhere between about 0.9 and 9.5 billion PBMCs. For each donor, CD4 naive and CD4 memory were each run on three plates, CD8 naive on two plates, and CD8 memory on one plate. Different laboratories and diverse techniques were used to prepare libraries and sequence TCR repertoires, to increase sequencing depth and limit assay-specific biases. The study deeply sequenced blood TCR repertoires of about 5 healthy adults to estimate repertoire size and the extent of clonotype sharing between individuals. Summary of the overall study and its limitations: Even with the large sequencing depth, rarefaction of the sorted-subset datasets indicated that sequencing was incomplete. Compared with non-shared clonotypes, the clonotypes found in all four sorted-subset donors had higher generation probabilities. Naive subsets generally had larger estimated clonotype richness than memory subsets did. The genetic and exposure-history diversity represented was limited by the small number of donors. Only blood was sampled, and tissue TCR repertoires likely differ from those in blood. Pairwise subsampling led to the expectation that sequencing depth would affect the degree of clonotype sharing among donors. About 5% of naive CD4, around 4% of naive CD8, 2% to 2.5% of memory CD4, and around 0.4% of memory CD8 clonotypes were shared across several donors.

Using the deep immunoSEQ assay, multiplex PCR amplified TCR CDR3 regions from genomic DNA. Extracted genomic DNA from each cell subset was spread evenly across all wells of several immunoSEQ 96-well plates, with each plate serving as a replicate. For sorted subsets, each replicate PCR was loaded with roughly 0.2 ug genomic DNA, equivalent to approximately 33,000 T cell genomes. Purified libraries were measured with a Qubit 3.0 fluorometer, size-checked on a Bioanalyzer 2100, and measured again with the KAPA Library Quantification kit. A separate single-read 150-cycle Illumina NextSeq 550 flow cell was used to sequence each immunoSEQ 96-well plate. On the study's bioinformatics: Because the immunoSEQ output held only junctional sequences and lacked quality scores, the filtering could not match the filtering applied to full-length reads. Sequences were annotated with PyIR, a Python wrapper for IgBLAST v1.9, and V/J genes and CDR3 were assigned using IMGT germline references. Reads were filtered out if the reads had weak V/J assignments (E-value above 1e-6), no CDR3, stop codons, out-of-frame junctions, or ambiguous translated residues. V3J clonotypes were defined by identical inferred V gene, J gene, and CDR3 amino acid sequence. To compute the percentage overlap between repertoires, the number of shared unique clonotypes was divided by the size of the smaller repertoire. Repertoire richness was assessed with RTK rarefaction, the Chao1 estimator, and Recon v2.1 estimates of unobserved clonotypes. Generation probabilities for all TCRbeta clonotypes obtained by the gDNA method from a handful of donors were computed using OLGA. Entries here come from immuneACCESS through TCRdb and include only in-frame sequences with V and J called. Some clones fail to appear in such tables; in the studies checked, an unresolved V gene covers under half of the shortfall, and the cause of the remainder is unknown. D and trimming come from the DNA, and the V and J calls and clone size come from that table. A total of 2 million to 2.5 million clones appear in this sample, 85% to 95% of them only once. In total, the top ten clones hold 0.13% of the sample.

Rearrangement joined TRBV4-1 to TRBJ2-3; a tentative D match to TRBD2 spans 6 bases. This clonotype was sampled from a man aged 18 to 30 in good health. What was sequenced was naive CD4+ T cells sorted from blood. The sample's cell subset or site label is to be understood as: CD45RA+ positively selected. The CDR3 protein: CASSHLPTSGAADTQYF. Here is the DNA: TGCGCCAGCAGCCATCTTCCGACTAGTGGGGCGGCAGATACGCAGTATTTT.